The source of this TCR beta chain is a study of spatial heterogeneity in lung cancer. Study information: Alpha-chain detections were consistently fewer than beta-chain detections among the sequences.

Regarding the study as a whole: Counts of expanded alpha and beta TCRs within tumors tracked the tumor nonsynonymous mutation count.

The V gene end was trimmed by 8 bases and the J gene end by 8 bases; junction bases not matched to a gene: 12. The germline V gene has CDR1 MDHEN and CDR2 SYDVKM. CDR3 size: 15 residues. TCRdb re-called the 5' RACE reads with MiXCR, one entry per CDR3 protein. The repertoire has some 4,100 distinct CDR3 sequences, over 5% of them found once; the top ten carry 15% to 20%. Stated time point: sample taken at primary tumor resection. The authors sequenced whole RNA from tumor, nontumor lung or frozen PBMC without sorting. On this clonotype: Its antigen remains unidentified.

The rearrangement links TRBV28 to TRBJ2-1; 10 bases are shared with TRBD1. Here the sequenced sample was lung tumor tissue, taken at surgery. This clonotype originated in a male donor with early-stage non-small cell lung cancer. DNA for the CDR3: TGTGCCAGCGAGGGCGGAGGACAGGGGGGCCATGAGCAGTTCTTC. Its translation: CASEGGGQGGHEQFF.